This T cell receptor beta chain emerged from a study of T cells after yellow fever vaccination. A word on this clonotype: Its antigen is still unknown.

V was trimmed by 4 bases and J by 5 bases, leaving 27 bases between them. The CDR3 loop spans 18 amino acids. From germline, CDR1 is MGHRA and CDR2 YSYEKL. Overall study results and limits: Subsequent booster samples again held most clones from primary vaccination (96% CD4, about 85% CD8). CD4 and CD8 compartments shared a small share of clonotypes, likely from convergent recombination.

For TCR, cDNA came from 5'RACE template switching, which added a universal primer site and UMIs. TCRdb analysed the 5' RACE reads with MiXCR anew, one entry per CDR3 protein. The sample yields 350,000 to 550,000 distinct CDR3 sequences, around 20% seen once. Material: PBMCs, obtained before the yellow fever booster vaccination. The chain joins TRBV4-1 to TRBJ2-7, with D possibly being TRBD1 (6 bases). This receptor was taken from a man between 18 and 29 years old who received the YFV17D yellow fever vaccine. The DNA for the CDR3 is TGCGCCAGCAGCCCGACTATTGCCGGCGATACAGGGACCCACGAGCAGTACTTC. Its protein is CASSPTIAGDTGTHEQYF.